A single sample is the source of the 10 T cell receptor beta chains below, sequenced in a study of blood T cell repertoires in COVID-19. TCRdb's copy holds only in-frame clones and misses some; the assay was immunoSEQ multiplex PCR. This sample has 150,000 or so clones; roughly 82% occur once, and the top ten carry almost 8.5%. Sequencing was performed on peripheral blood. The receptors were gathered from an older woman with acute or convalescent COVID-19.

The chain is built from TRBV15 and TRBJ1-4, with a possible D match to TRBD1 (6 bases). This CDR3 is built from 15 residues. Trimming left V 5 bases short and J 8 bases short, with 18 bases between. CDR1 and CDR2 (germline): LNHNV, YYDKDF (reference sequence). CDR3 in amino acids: CATSDQISRGEKLFF. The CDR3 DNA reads TGTGCCACCAGCGACCAAATAAGTAGGGGGGAAAAACTGTTTTTT.

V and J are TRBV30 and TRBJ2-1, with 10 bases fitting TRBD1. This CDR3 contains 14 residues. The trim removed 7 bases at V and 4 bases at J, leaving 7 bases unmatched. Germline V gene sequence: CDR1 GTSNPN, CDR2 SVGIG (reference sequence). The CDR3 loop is CALERDRGYNEQFF. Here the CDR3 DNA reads TGTGCCTTGGAGCGGGACAGGGGATACAATGAGCAGTTCTTC. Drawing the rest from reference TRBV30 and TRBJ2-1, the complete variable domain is SQTIHQWPATLVQPVGSPLSLECTVEGTSNPNLYWYRQAAGRGLQLLFYSVGIGQISSEVPQNLSASRPQDRQFILSSKKLLLSDSGFYLCALERDRGYNEQFFGPGTRLTVL.

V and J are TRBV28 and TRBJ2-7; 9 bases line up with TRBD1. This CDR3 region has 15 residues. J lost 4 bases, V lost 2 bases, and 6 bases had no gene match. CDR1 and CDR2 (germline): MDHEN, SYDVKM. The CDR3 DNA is TGTGCCAGCAGTTTAGAACACAGGGGGCTGTACGAGCAGTACTTC. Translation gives CASSLEHRGLYEQYF.

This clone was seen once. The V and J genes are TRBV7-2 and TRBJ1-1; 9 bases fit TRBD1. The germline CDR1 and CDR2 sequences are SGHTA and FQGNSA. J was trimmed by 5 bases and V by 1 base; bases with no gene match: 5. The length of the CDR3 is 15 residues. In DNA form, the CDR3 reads TGTGCCAGCAGCTTAGGGGGGACAGGGAGGACTGAAGCTTTCTTT. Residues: CASSLGGTGRTEAFF.

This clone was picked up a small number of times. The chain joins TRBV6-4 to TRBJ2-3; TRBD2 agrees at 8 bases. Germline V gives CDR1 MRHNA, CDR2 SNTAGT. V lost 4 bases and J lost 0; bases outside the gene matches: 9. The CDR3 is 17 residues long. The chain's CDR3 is CASSGYSGTTSTDTQYF. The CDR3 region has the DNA TGTGCCAGCAGTGGATATAGCGGGACAACTAGCACAGATACGCAGTATTTT.

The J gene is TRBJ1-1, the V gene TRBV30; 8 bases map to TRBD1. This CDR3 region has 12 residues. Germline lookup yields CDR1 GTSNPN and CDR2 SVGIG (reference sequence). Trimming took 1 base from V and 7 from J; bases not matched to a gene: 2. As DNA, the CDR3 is TGTGCCTGGAGTGGACAGGGGTTTGAAGCTTTCTTT. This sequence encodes CAWSGQGFEAFF.

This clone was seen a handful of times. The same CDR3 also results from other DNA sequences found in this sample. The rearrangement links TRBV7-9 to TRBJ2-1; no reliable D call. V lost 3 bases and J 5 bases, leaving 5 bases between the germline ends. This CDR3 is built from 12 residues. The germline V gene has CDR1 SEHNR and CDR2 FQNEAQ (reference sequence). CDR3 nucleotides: TGTGCCAGCAGCTTGGCGGACAATGAGCAGTTCTTC. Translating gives CASSLADNEQFF.

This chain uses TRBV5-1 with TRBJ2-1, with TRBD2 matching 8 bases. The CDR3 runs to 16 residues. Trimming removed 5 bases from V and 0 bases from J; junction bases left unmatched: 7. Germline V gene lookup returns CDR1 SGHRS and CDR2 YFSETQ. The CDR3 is CASRPLSGSSYNEQFF. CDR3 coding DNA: TGCGCCAGCAGGCCGCTGAGCGGGAGCTCCTACAATGAGCAGTTCTTC.

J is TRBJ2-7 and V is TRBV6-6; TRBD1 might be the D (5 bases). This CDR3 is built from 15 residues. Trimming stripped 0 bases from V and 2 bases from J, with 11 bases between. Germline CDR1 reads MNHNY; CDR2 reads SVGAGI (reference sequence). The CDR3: CASSYSRQGTYEQYF. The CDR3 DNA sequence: TGTGCCAGCAGTTACTCGAGGCAGGGTACCTACGAGCAGTACTTC.

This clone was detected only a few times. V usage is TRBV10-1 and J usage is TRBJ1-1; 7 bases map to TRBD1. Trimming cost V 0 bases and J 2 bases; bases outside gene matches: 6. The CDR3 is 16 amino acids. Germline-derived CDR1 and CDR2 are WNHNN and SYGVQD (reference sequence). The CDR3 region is CASSESVGGGNTEAFF. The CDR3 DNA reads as TGCGCCAGCAGTGAGTCCGTCGGAGGGGGCAACACTGAAGCTTTCTTT.